The rows below give T cell receptor beta chains drawn from one sample of a study of shared clonotypes between healthy human individuals. Data came from immunoSEQ multiplex PCR; TCRdb stores just in-frame clones and leaves some out. The sample holds about 500,000 clones, approximately 80% seen once. Sequenced material: PBMCs. The receptors stem from a woman aged 40 to 55 in good health. Some clones in this sample may be carry-over from other donors' samples. Each CDR3 is given with its conserved first and last residue. The D gene is left open where the match is weak. Clone size is stated in some rows and not others, as once, few, many or a class when expanded.

TRBJ2-7	TRBV19	-	14	-	CASSMVEGRYEQYF	TGTGCCAGTAGTATGGTAGAGGGAAGGTACGAGCAGTACTTC
TRBJ2-5	TRBV4-1	few	15	TRBD2	CASSQGLAGQETQYF	TGCGCCAGCAGCCAAGGTTTAGCGGGCCAAGAGACCCAGTACTTC
TRBJ1-1	TRBV9	-	13	-	CASSVVADYEAFF	TGTGCCAGCAGCGTAGTGGCGGATTATGAAGCTTTCTTT
TRBJ2-2	TRBV29-1	-	14	TRBD1	CSVVRTGGAGELFF	TGCAGCGTTGTAAGGACAGGGGGGGCCGGGGAGCTGTTCTTT
TRBJ1-5	TRBV2	-	13	-	CASSEGARRPQHF	TGTGCCAGCAGTGAGGGGGCCAGGCGGCCCCAGCATTTT
TRBJ1-5	TRBV18	-	15	-	CASSPPGQGGQPQHF	TGTGCCAGCTCACCACCGGGTCAGGGTGGTCAGCCCCAGCATTTT
TRBJ2-3	TRBV7-9	-	16	-	CASSLGWDQVPDTQYF	TGTGCCAGCAGCTTAGGATGGGATCAGGTTCCAGATACGCAGTATTTT
TRBJ1-3	TRBV18	many	15	-	CASSPPGQGRNTIYF	TGTGCCAGCTCACCGCCCGGGCAGGGGAGAAACACCATATATTTT
TRBJ1-1	TRBV27	-	15	-	CASRDPGELNTEAFF	TGTGCCAGCAGGGACCCGGGGGAACTGAACACTGAAGCTTTCTTT
TRBJ2-3	TRBV2	-	14	-	CASSLLGGGDTQYF	TGTGCCAGCAGCCTACTCGGCGGAGGGGATACGCAGTATTTT
TRBJ1-5	TRBV28	-	16	TRBD1	CASSLSGGQSNQPQHF	TGTGCCAGCAGTTTATCGGGGGGACAGTCTAATCAGCCCCAGCATTTT
TRBJ2-1	TRBV7-9	once	14	TRBD2	CASSSGPGGDEQFF	TGTGCCAGCAGCTCAGGCCCGGGGGGTGATGAGCAGTTCTTC
TRBJ2-7	TRBV19	-	14	-	CASSRGTYDSEQYF	TGTGCCAGTAGTCGCGGGACTTATGACTCCGAGCAGTACTTC
TRBJ1-1	TRBV5-4	-	16	-	CASSLAAGRGNTEAFF	TGTGCCAGCAGCTTGGCCGCGGGCAGGGGGAACACTGAAGCTTTCTTT
TRBJ1-5	TRBV10-1	-	16	-	CASTWRGGSNNQPQHF	TGCGCCAGCACATGGCGGGGGGGTAGTAACAATCAGCCCCAGCATTTT
TRBJ1-5	TRBV18	-	15	-	CASSPFKDSNQPQHF	TGTGCCAGCTCACCATTTAAAGATAGCAATCAGCCCCAGCATTTT
TRBJ2-7	TRBV6-5	-	12	-	CASSYFPREQYF	TGTGCCAGCAGTTACTTCCCTCGCGAGCAGTACTTC
TRBJ1-2	TRBV5-4	few	14	TRBD1	CASSLAQGADGYTF	TGTGCCAGCAGCTTGGCCCAGGGGGCAGATGGCTACACCTTC
TRBJ2-5	TRBV29-1	few	19	TRBD2	CSVEQGTSGRAASQETQYF	TGCAGCGTTGAGCAAGGGACTAGCGGGAGGGCCGCGTCCCAAGAGACCCAGTACTTC
TRBJ1-2	TRBV28	many	14	-	CASSKTSGVGGYTF	TGTGCCAGCAGTAAAACCTCCGGGGTTGGGGGCTACACCTTC
TRBJ2-7	TRBV27	-	15	TRBD1	CASSLRWDSYYEQYF	TGTGCCAGCAGTTTACGCTGGGACAGCTACTACGAGCAGTACTTC
TRBJ1-4	TRBV29-1	-	12	-	CSVNRDGEKLFF	TGCAGCGTGAACCGGGACGGCGAAAAACTGTTTTTT
TRBJ2-4	TRBV7-2	-	15	TRBD1	CASSPPGTGKNIQYF	TGTGCCAGCAGCCCCCCCGGGACAGGGAAGAACATTCAGTACTTC
TRBJ2-6	TRBV7-9	-	16	-	CASSLGQNSGANVLTF	TGTGCCAGCAGCTTAGGGCAGAACTCTGGGGCCAACGTCCTGACTTTC
TRBJ1-4	TRBV2	few	15	-	CASSPPAQGLEKLFF	TGTGCCAGCAGTCCCCCCGCGCAGGGACTAGAAAAACTGTTTTTT
TRBJ1-4	TRBV18	once	12	-	CASSRGAEKLFF	TGTGCCAGCTCGAGAGGGGCGGAAAAACTGTTTTTT
TRBJ2-2	TRBV18	-	15	TRBD1	CASSLGTGNTGELFF	TGTGCCAGCTCACTAGGGACAGGGAACACCGGGGAGCTGTTTTTT
TRBJ2-7	TRBV5-4	once	15	TRBD2	CASSSGLAESYEQYF	TGTGCCAGCAGCTCGGGACTAGCGGAATCCTACGAGCAGTACTTC
TRBJ1-1	TRBV27	-	11	-	CASRTNTEAFF	TGTGCCAGCAGGACGAACACTGAAGCTTTCTTT
TRBJ2-7	TRBV19	-	15	TRBD2	CASSLAGGPETQQYF	TGTGCCAGTAGTTTAGCGGGAGGCCCAGAAACTCAGCAGTACTTC
TRBJ2-7	TRBV28	-	14	TRBD1	CASSLGTGPYEQYF	TGTGCCAGCAGTTTGGGGACAGGGCCCTACGAGCAGTACTTC
TRBJ1-1	TRBV27	few	14	-	CASSFWGEGTEAFF	TGTGCCAGCAGTTTTTGGGGTGAGGGCACTGAAGCTTTCTTT
TRBJ1-2	TRBV20-1	-	11	TRBD1	CSALDRAGYTF	TGCAGTGCTTTGGACAGGGCGGGCTACACCTTC
TRBJ2-7	TRBV4-3	-	15	TRBD1	CASSQKQGVLYEQYF	TGCGCCAGCAGCCAAAAACAGGGGGTGCTCTACGAGCAGTACTTC
TRBJ1-2	TRBV6-1	few	13	-	CASRGWGYDGYTF	TGTGCCAGCAGGGGTTGGGGTTATGATGGCTACACCTTC
TRBJ2-7	TRBV4-1	-	11	-	CASSPTYEQYF	TGCGCCAGCAGCCCTACATACGAGCAGTACTTC
TRBJ2-7	TRBV6-6	-	15	TRBD2	CASSFGLALGYEQYF	TGTGCCAGCAGTTTCGGACTAGCATTAGGCTACGAGCAGTACTTC
TRBJ2-1	TRBV2	-	13	TRBD2	CATGLAVYNEQFF	TGTGCCACGGGACTAGCTGTCTACAATGAGCAGTTCTTC
TRBJ1-1	TRBV28	-	15	TRBD1	CASRPGQGEGTEAFF	TGTGCCAGCAGGCCAGGACAGGGGGAAGGCACTGAAGCTTTCTTT